These T cell receptor beta chains were read from a single sample in a study of technical replicates of blood from several donors. Method: immunoSEQ multiplex PCR; TCRdb's copy keeps in-frame clones and lacks some. The sample includes 75,000 to 95,000 clones, approximately 94% of them seen just once. The sample comprised T cells isolated from PBMCs. The receptors derive from a human donor in good health. The CDR3 runs from the conserved cysteine through the conserved F or W. A D gene is named only where the DNA matches it firmly. The size entry is marked missing in some rows and otherwise reads once, few, many or a size class.

abundance	v_gene	d_gene	j_gene	CDR3aa	CDR3nt
.	TRBV28	TRBD2	TRBJ2-7	CASSGGGGRQYF	TGTGCCAGCAGTGGCGGGGGAGGGCGGCAGTACTTC
.	TRBV27	TRBD1	TRBJ2-7	CASSFQRDRGSYEQYF	TGTGCCAGCAGTTTTCAAAGGGACAGAGGGAGCTACGAGCAGTACTTC
.	TRBV6-1	.	TRBJ2-2	CASSDSGDRSNTGELFF	TGTGCCAGCAGTGACAGCGGAGACCGTTCGAACACCGGGGAGCTGTTTTTT
.	TRBV5-1	.	TRBJ2-2	CASRQNTGELFF	TGCGCCAGCAGACAGAACACCGGGGAGCTGTTTTTT
.	TRBV5-4	TRBD1	TRBJ2-3	CASSSQGAVDTQYF	TGTGCCAGCAGCTCCCAGGGGGCTGTAGATACGCAGTATTTT
.	TRBV19	.	TRBJ2-2	CASSSGWELFF	TGTGCCAGTAGTTCCGGGTGGGAGCTGTTTTTT
.	TRBV19	.	TRBJ1-1	CASSIFKNTEAFF	TGTGCCAGTAGTATTTTTAAGAACACTGAAGCTTTCTTT
.	TRBV5-6	.	TRBJ2-5	CASSLRGPGGAQYF	TGTGCCAGCAGCTTACGGGGCCCGGGCGGGGCCCAGTACTTC
.	TRBV14	.	TRBJ2-7	CASSQGAGMDYEQYF	TGTGCCAGCAGCCAAGGGGCGGGAATGGACTACGAGCAGTACTTC
once	TRBV2	TRBD1	TRBJ1-2	CASRDRGYLNYGYTF	TGTGCCAGTCGGGACAGGGGTTATCTTAACTATGGCTACACCTTC
.	TRBV9	TRBD1	TRBJ1-3	CASSVLPGQGGNTIYF	TGTGCCAGCAGCGTACTCCCGGGACAGGGAGGAAACACCATATATTTT
.	TRBV29-1	.	TRBJ1-1	CSVLGGESTEAFF	TGCAGCGTTTTGGGGGGAGAGTCCACTGAAGCTTTCTTT
.	TRBV7-6	.	TRBJ1-1	CASSSGTLSLEAFF	TGTGCCAGCAGCTCGGGGACACTAAGTCTTGAAGCTTTCTTT
.	TRBV5-6	TRBD1	TRBJ1-2	CASSLIYLRDRVGYTF	TGTGCCAGCAGCCTCATCTACCTCCGGGACAGGGTTGGCTACACCTTC
.	TRBV30	TRBD1	TRBJ1-1	CAWSMGTVNTEAFF	TGTGCCTGGAGTATGGGGACAGTGAACACTGAAGCTTTCTTT
.	TRBV9	.	TRBJ1-1	CASSGGQYSMNTEAFF	TGTGCCAGCAGCGGTGGACAGTACAGTATGAACACTGAAGCTTTCTTT
.	TRBV7-3	.	TRBJ2-5	CASSWGGGMETQYF	TGTGCCAGCAGCTGGGGCGGGGGCATGGAGACCCAGTACTTC
.	TRBV6-5	.	TRBJ2-2	CASRGGLTGELFF	TGTGCCAGTAGGGGAGGTCTCACCGGGGAGCTGTTTTTT
.	TRBV6-5	TRBD2	TRBJ2-1	CASSYSVAGAYNEQFF	TGTGCCAGCAGTTACTCGGTAGCGGGAGCCTACAATGAGCAGTTCTTC
.	TRBV7-6	TRBD2	TRBJ2-1	CASSLGLAGGYNEQFF	TGTGCCAGCAGCTTAGGACTAGCGGGAGGTTACAATGAGCAGTTCTTC
.	TRBV19	.	TRBJ2-7	CASSIGRKRAVYYEQYF	TGTGCCAGTAGTATAGGGCGGAAGAGGGCCGTCTACTACGAGCAGTACTTC
.	TRBV11-2	.	TRBJ1-3	CASRLGAVSGNTIYF	TGTGCCAGCAGACTGGGGGCAGTCTCTGGAAACACCATATATTTT
.	TRBV7-3	.	TRBJ2-1	CASSSPASSYNEQFF	TGTGCCAGCAGCTCCCCAGCTAGCTCCTACAATGAGCAGTTCTTC
.	TRBV5-1	TRBD1	TRBJ2-7	CASSLQGYEQYF	TGCGCCAGCAGCTTACAGGGGTACGAGCAGTACTTC
.	TRBV13	.	TRBJ1-2	CASSFQGISYGYTF	TGTGCCAGCAGCTTTCAGGGAATTAGTTATGGCTACACCTTC
.	TRBV7-8	.	TRBJ1-2	CASSPNSVGYTF	TGTGCCAGCAGCCCCAACAGTGTCGGCTACACCTTC
.	TRBV7-8	TRBD1	TRBJ2-1	CASSYHRDRGSNEQFF	TGTGCCAGCAGCTACCACCGGGACAGGGGATCAAATGAGCAGTTCTTC
.	TRBV19	.	TRBJ1-1	CASIHRRENTEAFF	TGTGCCAGTATCCATAGGAGGGAGAACACTGAAGCTTTCTTT
.	TRBV29-1	.	TRBJ1-1	CSVRAVGTEAFF	TGCAGCGTGAGGGCCGTCGGCACTGAAGCTTTCTTT
.	TRBV29-1	TRBD2	TRBJ2-3	CSVFGGLGSDTQYF	TGCAGCGTATTCGGGGGACTAGGTTCAGATACGCAGTATTTT
.	TRBV11-2	TRBD2	TRBJ2-3	CASSLRGVTDTQYF	TGTGCCAGCAGCTTACGGGGGGTCACAGATACGCAGTATTTT
once	TRBV13	.	TRBJ2-5	CASSSRPKPETQYF	TGTGCCAGCAGCTCCCGTCCAAAGCCGGAGACCCAGTACTTC
.	TRBV29-1	.	TRBJ2-2	CSVQGPGGELFF	TGCAGCGTCCAAGGTCCAGGCGGGGAGCTGTTTTTT
.	TRBV7-9	TRBD1	TRBJ1-1	CASRDEGANTEAFF	TGTGCCAGCAGGGACGAGGGGGCCAACACTGAAGCTTTCTTT
.	TRBV2	TRBD2	TRBJ2-7	CASRRSGGIPEQYF	TGTGCCAGCAGAAGGAGCGGGGGTATTCCCGAGCAGTACTTC
.	TRBV19	.	TRBJ1-2	CASSTGFSKDYGYTF	TGTGCCAGTAGTACAGGGTTTAGTAAGGACTATGGCTACACCTTC
.	TRBV4-1	.	TRBJ2-1	CASSLRLTAYNEQFF	TGCGCCAGCAGCCTTAGATTGACAGCCTACAATGAGCAGTTCTTC
.	TRBV19	.	TRBJ1-2	CASNMGGYGYTF	TGTGCCAGTAACATGGGGGGTTATGGCTACACCTTC
.	TRBV28	.	TRBJ1-4	CASSLGSEKLFF	TGTGCCAGCAGTTTAGGGAGTGAAAAACTGTTTTTT
.	TRBV28	TRBD1	TRBJ1-2	CASTPSHRGDHGYTF	TGTGCCAGCACGCCTAGTCACAGGGGCGATCATGGCTACACCTTC